This is a list of T cell receptor beta chains from one sample in a study of shared clonotypes between healthy human individuals. Generated by immunoSEQ multiplex PCR, the TCRdb table keeps only in-frame clones and is missing some. There are about 2.1 million clones in the sample; approximately 92% occur only once, and around 1.7% lies in the top ten. Sequences were obtained from naive CD8+ T cells from PBMCs. All receptors derive from a man between 18 and 29 years old in good health. Some clones in this sample may be carry-over from other donors' samples. Each CDR3 is given with its conserved first and last residue. D genes are given only for firm matches. A row's size may be missing; if present it is once, few, many or a size class.

TRBJ2-3 TRBV27 - - TGTGCCAGCAGCCAAATGGGTTCAGATACGCAGTATTTT CASSQMGSDTQYF
TRBJ2-1 TRBV7-3 few TRBD2 TGTGCCAGCAGCTCACTAGCGGGACCTGACAATGAGCAGTTCTTC CASSSLAGPDNEQFF
TRBJ2-7 TRBV4-1 - TRBD2 TGCGCCAGCAGCCACCCTCCGGCTAGCGGGGCCGACCCCTACGAGCAGTACTTC CASSHPPASGADPYEQYF
TRBJ2-7 TRBV14 - - TGTGCCAGCAGCCCCAGGGGAACCTCCGAGCAGTACTTC CASSPRGTSEQYF
TRBJ2-2 TRBV4-1 - - TGCGCCACCGGGGACCGGCTCACCGGGGAGCTGTTTTTT CATGDRLTGELFF
TRBJ1-4 TRBV7-9 - - TGTGCCAGCAGCTTATTCCCCCCGAGCTCCAAGGCTGATGAAAAACTGTTTTTT CASSLFPPSSKADEKLFF
TRBJ2-1 TRBV28 - TRBD2 TGTGCCAGCAGTTCACGACTAGCGGGTTTCGACCGTAATGAGCAGTTCTTC CASSSRLAGFDRNEQFF
TRBJ2-1 TRBV28 once TRBD2 TGTGCCAGCAGTCCGACTCTAGCGGGAGGAGTGGATGAGCAGTTCTTC CASSPTLAGGVDEQFF
TRBJ2-5 TRBV5-1 - TRBD2 TGCGCCAGCAGCTTGAGGGCCCTGGGACTAGCGGACGACGAGACCCAGTACTTC CASSLRALGLADDETQYF
TRBJ2-7 TRBV2 - TRBD2 TGTGCCAGCAGTCAGGGTTCGACTAGCGGGACCTACGAGCAGTACTTC CASSQGSTSGTYEQYF
TRBJ2-3 TRBV30 - TRBD1 TGTGCCTGGAGTGGGATCGGGGACAGGGCTGACACAGATACGCAGTATTTT CAWSGIGDRADTDTQYF
TRBJ2-1 TRBV10-3 once TRBD2 TGTGCCATCAGTGAACCAGCGGGAGTTTACAATGAGCAGTTCTTC CAISEPAGVYNEQFF
TRBJ1-5 TRBV7-9 - - TGTGCCAGCAGCTTAGAGGGGATCCATCAGCCCCAGCATTTT CASSLEGIHQPQHF
TRBJ2-5 TRBV28 - TRBD2 TGTGCCAGCAGCTCTAAACCGGGACTAGCGGGAGCAGAGACCCAGTACTTC CASSSKPGLAGAETQYF
TRBJ1-2 TRBV23-1 - TRBD1 TGCGCCAGCAGTCAACCCCGGACAGGGAACTATGGCTACACCTTC CASSQPRTGNYGYTF
TRBJ2-1 TRBV11-2 - TRBD2 TGTGCCAGCAGCTTCCGGACCGGACTAGCGGGGGAATTGGGTGAGCAGTTCTTC CASSFRTGLAGELGEQFF
TRBJ1-1 TRBV28 few - TGTGCCAGCAGTTTATTTAGTCTGGGGGGACATGAAGCTTTCTTT CASSLFSLGGHEAFF
TRBJ2-7 TRBV6-4 - TRBD2 TGTGCCAGCAGTGAGGTAGCGGGAGGAGAGGGCGAGCAGTACTTC CASSEVAGGEGEQYF
TRBJ2-2 TRBV10-2 - - TGCGCCAGCAGTCCAACTAGTTTCGACACCGGGGAGCTGTTTTTT CASSPTSFDTGELFF
TRBJ2-3 TRBV27 - - TGTGCCAGCAGTTTACACCAGGGAGCAGGGACCACAGATACGCAGTATTTT CASSLHQGAGTTDTQYF
TRBJ2-7 TRBV7-9 - - TGTGCCAGCAGCCCCGACACGTCCTCCTACGAGCAGTACTTC CASSPDTSSYEQYF
TRBJ2-6 TRBV27 - - TGTGCCAGCAGTTTTCTTACAGACTCTGGGGCCAACGTCCTGACTTTC CASSFLTDSGANVLTF
TRBJ2-7 TRBV28 - TRBD2 TGTGCCAGCAGTCACCGGGGACTAGCGGAATTTTCCTACGAGCAGTACTTC CASSHRGLAEFSYEQYF
TRBJ2-5 TRBV27 - - TGTGCCAGCAGCCGGCTCCAGTACCGCGGGATAGGTGGAGAGACCCAGTACTTC CASSRLQYRGIGGETQYF